This paragraph reports one T cell receptor beta chain. These data belong to a study of T cell changes during pregnancy in multiple sclerosis. Germline V lookup: CDR1 LNHNV, CDR2 YYDKDF (reference sequence). The CDR3 extends over 15 amino acids. The ends were cut back, 0 bases at V and 4 bases at J, with 7 bases in the middle. Clones were read by immunoSEQ multiplex PCR, and TCRdb kept only the in-frame ones, dropping some. The data show tens of thousands of clones, 75% to 90% seen once. Sequencing used peripheral blood, obtained before pregnancy. The clonotype comes from a female donor with multiple sclerosis, enrolled in a pregnancy study. This chain uses TRBV15 with TRBJ2-6; TRBD2 might be the D (6 bases). The DNA for the CDR3 is TGTGCCACCAGCAGAGATCGGGGGGGGGCCAACGTCCTGACTTTC. Amino acids: CATSRDRGGANVLTF.